This T cell receptor (beta chain) was recovered during a study of beta chain features in type 1 diabetes. About the research overall: Sorted cell examination encompassed about 110,000,000 cells across all samples.

The authors sorted CD4+ naive, central memory, regulatory and stem cell-like memory cells via CD45RO/CCR7/CD25/CD127/CD95/CD27. What was sequenced were expressed TCRB transcripts, since all of the isolated RNA had been reverse transcribed. TCRdb's copy holds only in-frame clones and misses some; the assay was immunoSEQ multiplex PCR. Of approximately 170,000 clones in the sample, 7.5% to 10% were seen once. General study points: Patients and controls would share equally any PCR tilt toward shorter templates.

Germline loops: CDR1 SGHTA, CDR2 FQGNSA. The CDR3 covers 17 residues. Losses at the gene ends were 0 bases for V and 3 bases for J; bases not matched to a gene: 2. This clone showed up just a few times. Its antigen is as yet unknown. This sequence joins TRBV7-2 and TRBJ2-1; 13 bases are a match to TRBD2. This receptor was obtained from a young woman in good health. Sequenced input: central memory CD4+ T cells from blood. The CDR3 here is CASSLARTSGGYNEQFF. The CDR3 nucleotides read TGTGCCAGCAGCTTAGCCCGGACTAGCGGGGGCTACAATGAGCAGTTCTTC.